This T cell receptor (beta chain) was captured in a study of cytomegalovirus exposure and HLA in healthy donors. The CDR3 is made up of 17 amino acids. The V end lost 2 bases, the J end lost 2 bases, and 16 bases lay between the germline ends. Per the germline V gene, CDR1 is MGHRA and CDR2 is YSYEKL. Primers included in the PCR were 60 Vbeta and 13 Jbeta primers. Here immunoSEQ multiplex PCR was the method, and the copy in TCRdb shows in-frame clones only, minus some. The data hold fewer than 80,000 clones, with approximately 80% observed a single time. As to this clone: The target antigen is unknown.

Overall study results and limits: TCR beta chains numbering under 200 were designated cytomegalovirus-associated. Reportedly, a later analysis found an Asian-associated ancestry cluster had fewer N-insertions than the approximately 670-donor mean. An analysis that came later showed most CMV-associated TCR beta chains appearing HLA-restricted.

The clonotype was recovered from a man aged 18-30 years in good health and CMV-seronegative. The chain couples TRBV4-1 to TRBJ1-5; D might be TRBD1 (5 bases). The sample comprised PBMCs. The CDR3 coding sequence is TGCGCCAGCAGCCAAAGATCCCAGGGCGGTGGCAATCAGCCCCAGCATTTT. Its protein product is CASSQRSQGGGNQPQHF.